This section outlines one T cell receptor (beta chain) sequence together with its context. What it binds is not known. Assay: immunoSEQ multiplex PCR; the TCRdb copy retains only in-frame clones and omits some. The sample records 25,000 to 30,000 clones, roughly nine tenths being singletons. This entry is derived from a study of T cell responses to AZD1222 COVID-19 vaccine. V was trimmed by 6 bases and J by 6 bases, leaving 9 bases between them. The CDR3 loop spans 12 amino acids. Per germline, CDR1 GTSNPN and CDR2 SVGIG (reference sequence). Study conclusions and caveats: Increases in Spike-specific TCR breadth and depth were seen after two AZD1222 doses. Most donors were white British and more were female, and clonal diversity was possibly underestimated. Repertoire collection took place solely once the T cell response had peaked. Only a handful of people who got AZD1222 tested seropositive at baseline.

The rearrangement links TRBV30 to TRBJ1-6; D is uncertain. The starting material was peripheral blood, obtained on day 0 of AZD1222 vaccination. This receptor was taken from an adult in good health. CDR3 nucleotides: TGTGCCTGTGCTCTGACTAATTCACCCCTCCACTTT. The encoded protein is CACALTNSPLHF.